The next 20 T cell receptor beta chains were all read from a single sample in a study of CD8 T cells in ankylosing spondylitis. TCRdb processed the 5' RACE reads anew with MiXCR; each CDR3 protein has one entry. The data contain roughly 160,000 distinct CDR3 sequences, approximately 9% of them singletons. Sample: blood, either unsorted or a sorted T cell fraction (not recorded which). The receptor set was obtained from a female donor with ankylosing spondylitis or in good health (not recorded which).

This clonotype was observed many times. The J gene is TRBJ1-2, the V gene TRBV7-6; D is unresolved. CDR1 SGHVS and CDR2 FNYEAQ come from the germline V gene. The CDR3 is 12 amino acids. The germline V and J ends were trimmed by 1 base and 8 bases, with 8 bases remaining between them. This chain's CDR3 is CASSLDGWGYTF. In DNA form, the CDR3 reads TGTGCCAGCAGCTTAGACGGGTGGGGCTACACCTTC.

This clonotype was counted between two and nine times. This chain uses TRBV24-1 with TRBJ1-2; TRBD1 aligns across 7 bases. V gave up 4 bases and J gave up 10 bases; unmatched junction bases: 14. CDR3 size: 15 residues. Germline V gene data show CDR1 as KGHDR and CDR2 as SFDVKD. This CDR3 is CATSEPGQPIEDYTF. In nucleotides, the CDR3 is TGTGCCACCAGTGAGCCGGGACAGCCGATTGAAGACTACACCTTC.

This clonotype turned up a few times. The chain uses TRBV15 and TRBJ2-3, with TRBD1 identical over 8 bases. Per the germline V gene, CDR1 is LNHNV and CDR2 is YYDKDF (reference sequence). The CDR3 is made up of 14 amino acids. V was clipped by 4 bases and J by 4 bases; unmatched bases: 4. CDR3: CATSTGTGPDTQYF. As DNA, the CDR3 is TGTGCCACCAGCACCGGGACAGGCCCAGATACGCAGTATTTT.

This sequence joins TRBV19 and TRBJ1-4, with unresolved D. Germline CDR1 LNHDA, CDR2 SQIVND (reference sequence). V shed 0 bases and J shed 5 bases, with 10 bases lying between them. The CDR3 has 15 amino acids. The CDR3 protein is CASSIDLGSNEKLFF. The CDR3 nucleotides are TGTGCCAGTAGTATAGATCTGGGCTCGAATGAAAAACTGTTTTTT.

This chain uses TRBV7-9 with TRBJ2-7, with TRBD1 matching 8 bases. Trimming removed 4 bases from V and 5 bases from J; junction bases left unmatched: 4. CDR1 and CDR2 from the germline V gene are SEHNR and FQNEAQ (reference sequence). The CDR3 is 13 residues long. CDR3 DNA: TGTGCCAGCAGCTCCCCGGACAGGGACGAGCAGTACTTC. This sequence encodes CASSSPDRDEQYF.

This clonotype was seen a handful of times. This chain uses TRBV19 with TRBJ2-7, with D unresolved. Deletions cut 10 bases from V and 1 base from J, with 11 bases between. Germline assignment: CDR1 LNHDA and CDR2 SQIVND (reference sequence). This CDR3 region has 12 residues. The DNA of the CDR3 is TGTGCCACTTTGGACGCATCCTACGAGCAGTACTTC. It specifies CATLDASYEQYF. The full variable domain, its missing parts supplied by reference TRBV19 and TRBJ2-7, is DGGITQSPKYLFRKEGQNVTLSCEQNLNHDAMYWYRQDPGQGLRLIYYSQIVNDFQKGDIAEGYSVSREKKESFPLTVTSAQKNPTAFYLCATLDASYEQYFGPGTRLTVT.

The chain couples TRBV5-3 to TRBJ1-1; TRBD1 might be the D (5 bases). TRBV5-3 is an open reading frame, and its role is uncertain. The CDR3 length is 14 residues. Deletions cut 8 bases from V and 3 bases from J, with 17 bases between. The CDR3 DNA sequence: TGTGCCAGGAGACCCAGGGACTTTGACACTGAAGCTTTCTTT. As protein: CARRPRDFDTEAFF.

The chain uses TRBV4-3 and TRBJ2-7, with D maybe TRBD1 (5 bases). Deletions cut 0 bases from V and 6 bases from J, with 12 bases between. This CDR3 spans 14 amino acids. Per germline, CDR1 LGHNA and CDR2 YSLEER. Written as DNA, the CDR3 is TGCGCCAGCAGCCAAGATTGGACAAGTGGCGAGCAGTACTTC. It encodes CASSQDWTSGEQYF.

The chain has TRBV20-1 and TRBJ2-2; 10 positions match TRBD1. J gave up 5 bases and V 0 bases, and 6 bases lay outside the gene matches. The germline V gene has CDR1 DFQATT and CDR2 SNEGSKA (reference sequence). CDR3 length equals 16 residues. Here the CDR3 DNA reads TGCAGTGCTAGAGATCTGGACAGGGGGGGGACCGGGGAGCTGTTTTTT. Amino acids: CSARDLDRGGTGELFF.

This clonotype was seen a handful of times. CDR3 protein: CASIGRDRTEAFF. The CDR3 nucleotides are TGCGCCAGCATAGGGAGGGATAGGACTGAAGCTTTCTTT. The J gene is TRBJ1-1, the V gene TRBV5-1; the D is unclear. The CDR3 runs 13 residues. Trimming shortened V by 6 bases and J by 5 bases, and 14 bases separated the two germline ends. Looked up from germline, CDR1 is SGHRS and CDR2 is YFSETQ.

The chain joins TRBV12-3 or TRBV12-4 to TRBJ2-1; TRBD2 matches at 10 bases. The trim removed 4 bases at V and 8 bases at J, leaving 11 bases unmatched. This CDR3 has 16 amino acids. This chain's CDR3 is CASSSSPSGSLDEQFF. CDR3 sequence (DNA): TGTGCCAGCAGTTCCAGTCCTAGCGGGAGCTTGGATGAGCAGTTCTTC.

Only one count was recorded for this clonotype. In DNA, the CDR3 is TGTGCCAGCAGCTTTTTTAGGGGGAATGAGCAGTTCTTC. It specifies CASSFFRGNEQFF. The chain recombines TRBV5-6 with TRBJ2-1; perhaps TRBD1 as D (6 bases). The CDR3 loop spans 13 amino acids. Between the trimmed V and J ends, which lost 2 bases and 7 bases, there was a span of 10 bases. CDR1 is SGHDT, CDR2 YYEEEE, per germline.

This clonotype was seen more than once but under ten times. V is TRBV7-8 and J is TRBJ2-5; the D is unclear. Germline CDR1 SGHVS, CDR2 FQNEAQ. CDR3 length: 15 residues. Trimming shortened V by 1 base and J by 4 bases, and 13 bases separated the two germline ends. Written as DNA, the CDR3 is TGTGCCAGCAGCTTAGAGGTTGTCAGGATAGAGACCCAGTACTTC. It yields the protein CASSLEVVRIETQYF.

This clonotype appeared a few times. This chain joins TRBV12-3 or TRBV12-4 and TRBJ2-3; 7 bases are shared with TRBD2. The V gene end was trimmed by 6 bases and the J gene end by 3 bases; junction bases not matched to a gene: 12. The CDR3 is 16 residues long. CDR3 sequence: CASSPPWEGRTDTQYF. The DNA for the CDR3 is TGTGCCAGCAGCCCCCCCTGGGAGGGACGGACAGATACGCAGTATTTT.

This clonotype was detected ten times or more. The rearrangement joins TRBV10-2 to TRBJ2-1; tentative D call: TRBD2 (6 bases). Germline V gene lookup returns CDR1 WSHSY and CDR2 SAAADI. V lost 0 bases to trimming and J lost 3 bases, with 9 bases between them. The CDR3 contains 15 residues. This CDR3 reads CASSESWGLYNEQFF. As DNA, the CDR3 is TGCGCCAGCAGTGAGTCCTGGGGACTCTACAATGAGCAGTTCTTC.

The table lists this clonotype with many counts. This chain connects TRBV27 to TRBJ1-1, with 7 bases identical to TRBD1. J gave up 5 bases and V 3 bases, and 0 bases lay outside the gene matches. The germline V gene has CDR1 MNHEY and CDR2 SMNVEV (reference sequence). This CDR3 contains 12 residues. CDR3 nucleotides: TGTGCCAGCAGTTTGACAGGGACTGAAGCTTTCTTT. It codes for CASSLTGTEAFF.

This clonotype was detected only a few times. J is TRBJ2-3 and V is TRBV11-2; D remains ambiguous. The V end lost 5 bases, the J end lost 6 bases, and 15 bases lay between the germline ends. This CDR3 is built from 14 residues. CDR1 is SGHAT, CDR2 FQNNGV, per germline. CDR3 residues: CASSPHSRSDTQYF. For the CDR3, the DNA is TGTGCCAGCAGCCCCCACAGCAGGTCGGATACGCAGTATTTT.

V usage is TRBV11-2 and J usage is TRBJ2-7; D is possibly TRBD1 (6 bases). This CDR3 is built from 12 residues. V lost 1 base and J lost 6, with 7 bases in between. Germline V lookup: CDR1 SGHAT, CDR2 FQNNGV. The CDR3 reads CASSLAGAEQYF. CDR3 bases: TGTGCCAGCAGCTTAGCAGGGGCCGAGCAGTACTTC.

The gene calls are TRBV6-2 or TRBV6-3 and TRBJ1-5; D ambiguous. The CDR3 runs to 15 residues. Trimming pared 0 bases from V and 0 bases from J, leaving 6 bases between. Germline loops: CDR1 MNHEY, CDR2 SVGEGT. CDR3 in DNA: TGTGCCAGCAGTTACTCCAGGTATAGCAATCAGCCCCAGCATTTT. Encoded protein: CASSYSRYSNQPQHF.

This rearrangement joins TRBV7-2 to TRBJ1-1; D call uncertain. Trimming left V 4 bases short and J 0 bases short, with 9 bases between. Germline CDR1 reads SGHTA; CDR2 reads FQGNSA. This CDR3 region has 14 residues. The CDR3 here is CASSYQTVNTEAFF. The CDR3 DNA sequence: TGTGCCAGCAGCTACCAGACGGTGAACACTGAAGCTTTCTTT.